This T cell receptor (beta chain) was observed in a study of blood T cell repertoires in COVID-19. Turning to the study itself: Both acute and convalescent COVID-19 samples were obtained from the United States, Italy and Spain.

V was clipped by 2 bases and J by 7 bases; unmatched bases: 11. Germline-derived CDR1 and CDR2 are SGHTA and FQGNSA. This CDR3 is built from 16 residues. Authors' methods: Amplification of reference gene primers provided the estimated nucleated cell counts. Only in-frame clones appear in the TCRdb table, and some are missing; sequencing was by immunoSEQ multiplex PCR. That table is the source of V, J and clone size, and D and trimming were worked out from the DNA. The table records 150,000 to 180,000 clones, 80% of them present only once. The V call is TRBV7-2, the J call TRBJ2-7; the match to TRBD2 covers 10 bases. This TCR was recovered from a man in his 60s with acute or convalescent COVID-19. The sample was peripheral blood. The CDR3 DNA reads TGTGCCAGCAGCTTACGCCTTACTAGCGGGACGGGGGAGCAGTACTTC. As protein: CASSLRLTSGTGEQYF.